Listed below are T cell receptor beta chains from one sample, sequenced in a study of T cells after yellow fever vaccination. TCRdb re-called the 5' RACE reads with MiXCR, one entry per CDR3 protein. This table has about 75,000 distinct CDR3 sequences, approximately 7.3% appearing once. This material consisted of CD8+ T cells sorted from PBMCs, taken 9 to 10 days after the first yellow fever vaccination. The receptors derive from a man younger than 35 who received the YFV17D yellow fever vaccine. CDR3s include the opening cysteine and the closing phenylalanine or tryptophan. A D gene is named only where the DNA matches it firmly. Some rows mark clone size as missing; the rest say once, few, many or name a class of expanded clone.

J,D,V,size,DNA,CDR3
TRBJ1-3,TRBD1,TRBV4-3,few,TGCGCCAGCAGCCGAACAGGGGTCTCTGGAAACACCATATATTTT,CASSRTGVSGNTIYF
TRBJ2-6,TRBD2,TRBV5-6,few,TGTGCCAGCAGTCTGGGGGGGTCTGGGGCCAACGTCCTGACTTTC,CASSLGGSGANVLTF
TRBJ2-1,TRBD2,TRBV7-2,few,TGTGCCAGCAGCTCCCTAGCGGAAAATTACAATGAGCAGTTCTTC,CASSSLAENYNEQFF
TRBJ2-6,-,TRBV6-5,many,TGTGCCAGCAGTTACTCATACTCTGGGGCCAACGTCCTGACTTTC,CASSYSYSGANVLTF
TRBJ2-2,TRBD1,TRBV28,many,TGTGCCAGCAGCCTAAAGGGGGCCTACACCGGGGAGCTGTTTTTT,CASSLKGAYTGELFF
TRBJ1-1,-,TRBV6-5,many,TGTGCCACCCAATTAGGAAACACTGAAGCTTTCTTT,CATQLGNTEAFF
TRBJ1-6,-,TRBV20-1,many,TGCAGTGCGACCACAGGGTCACCCCTCCACTTT,CSATTGSPLHF
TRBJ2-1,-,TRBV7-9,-,TGTGCCAGCAGCTCGACCCGGAGTGAGCAGTTCTTC,CASSSTRSEQFF
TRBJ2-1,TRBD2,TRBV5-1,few,TGCGCCAGCAGCTTGAAAGCGGGGGGATACAATGAGCAGTTCTTC,CASSLKAGGYNEQFF
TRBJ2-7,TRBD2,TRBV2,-,TGTGCCAGCAGTGTAGCGGGGGACTCCTACGTGCAGTACTTC,CASSVAGDSYVQYF
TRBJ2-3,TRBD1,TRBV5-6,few,TGTGCCAGCAGCTTGTTCCGGGACAGAAGCACAGATACGCAGTATTTT,CASSLFRDRSTDTQYF
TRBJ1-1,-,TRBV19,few,TGTGCCAGTAGTATTTGGAGGACCAAAGGAAAGTTTGAAGCTTTCTTT,CASSIWRTKGKFEAFF
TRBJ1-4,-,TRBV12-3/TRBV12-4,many,TGTGCCAGCAGTGCTACCAGGGTTGGGTGGATTGAAAAACTGTTTTTT,CASSATRVGWIEKLFF
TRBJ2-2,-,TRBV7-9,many,TGTGCCAGCAGCTTACGTGGGACCGGGGAGCTGTTTTTT,CASSLRGTGELFF
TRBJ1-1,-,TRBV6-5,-,TGTGCCAGCAGTTACGGGAGGGACAAGAACACTGAAGCTTTCTTT,CASSYGRDKNTEAFF
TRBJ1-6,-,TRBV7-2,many,TGTGCCAGCAGCTTCCTTGGTTTAGATTCACCCCTCCACTTT,CASSFLGLDSPLHF
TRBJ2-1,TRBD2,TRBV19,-,TGTGCCAGTAGTACCCGACTAGCGGGTAATGAGCAGTTCTTC,CASSTRLAGNEQFF
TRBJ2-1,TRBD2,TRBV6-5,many,TGTGCCAGCAGTCAGGGACTAGCGGGGGAATTCGGTGAGCAGTTCTTC,CASSQGLAGEFGEQFF
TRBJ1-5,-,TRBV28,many,TGTGCCAGCAGCCTTCTGATTGGGCGTACCAATCAGCCCCAGCATTTT,CASSLLIGRTNQPQHF
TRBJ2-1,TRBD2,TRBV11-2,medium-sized,TGTGCCAGCAGCTTAGAACACCCTTGGACTAGCGGGGGGGGTTTTCTCGATGAGCAGTTCTTC,CASSLEHPWTSGGGFLDEQFF
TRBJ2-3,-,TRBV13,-,TGTGCCAGCAGCTTAGAGGGTGGGGGCACAGATACGCAGTATTTT,CASSLEGGGTDTQYF
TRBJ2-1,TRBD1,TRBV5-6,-,TGTGCCAGCAGCTTGGATACAGGGGGTATGTATGAGCAGTTCTTC,CASSLDTGGMYEQFF